This T cell receptor beta chain derives from a study of regulatory T cells in long-lasting Graves disease (dated by TCRdb to the early 2020s). For context, the study as a whole: Persistent Graves' disease was defined as persistently positive TSH receptor autoantibodies together with antithyroid drug treatment for over 5 years. The study was registered as a clinical trial and conducted in China. Persistent Graves' disease patients in the clinical cohort had taken antithyroid drugs for roughly ten years on average. Peripheral blood TCR sequencing and RNA sequencing compared persistent Graves' disease patients with newly diagnosed Graves' disease patients. A total of 35 or so samples were covered by TCR sequencing, comprising approximately 13 persistent and roughly 20 newly diagnosed Graves' disease patients.

V lost 5 bases and J lost 5 bases; the stretch between them is 12 bases long. Reading the germline V gene gives CDR1 MNHNS and CDR2 SASEGT. Taken from cysteine to phenylalanine, the CDR3 has 13 residues. This entry keeps only the CDR3 DNA: 39 bases, framed from base 1. General study outcomes and caveats: The authors acknowledged the small sample size as a limitation that may reduce accuracy. Only the TCR beta chain was sequenced and analyzed. Lower TCR Shannon entropy and fewer highly expanded clones were observed in persistent Graves' disease patients than in newly diagnosed patients, which suggested clonal expansion. Patients with persistent disease shared more public clonotypes (approximately 2,500) than newly diagnosed patients did (approximately 990). Persistent disease showed preferential use of TRBV28, TRBJ1-2 and TRBJ2-5, whereas newly diagnosed disease favored TRBV20-1 and TRBJ2-1. Because the primary lesion, thyroid tissue, could not be accessed, the study looked at peripheral blood alone.

Library prep was done by multiplex PCR. The sample was run on an Illumina HiSeq 4000. TCR beta libraries were built with iRepertoire HTBI primers and Arm-PCR amplification of CDR3 regions. Gel purification was performed on PCR products prior to sequencing. The paper's data handling went like this. Across samples, approximately 68 TRBV and 13 to 15 TRBJ segments were identified and used for gene usage analysis of CDR3 amino acid clonotypes. COPE and FqMerger were used to merge the filtered high-quality paired reads into contigs. BLAST was used to align contigs to the IMGT TRBV, TRBD and TRBJ reference genes, and CDR3 was defined following IMGT. Clonotypes above 0.1% frequency were classified as highly expanded clones. Shannon entropy was used to measure repertoire diversity, and the Gini coefficient was used to measure V-J evenness. Public clonotypes were defined as clonotypes shared by more than one individual. Using fastp at Q25 and MiXCR, TCRdb reprocessed the public reads and kept productive beta chains. Every CDR3 protein is listed once, alongside the most common genes and DNA of its rows. TCRdb's processing, not the authors' own work, is the source of the V and J calls. A total of over 350,000 distinct CDR3 sequences appear in this sample, around 20% of them only once. The ten biggest clones cover more than 20% of the sample.

The time point label corresponds to: persistent/refractory GD, antithyroid drugs over 5 years with positive TRAb. For both TCR sequencing and RNA sequencing, RNA was extracted from PBMCs using TRIzol. Graves' disease was diagnosed according to American Thyroid Association guidelines. Patients were recruited from an endocrinology department in Xi'an, China. Each patient gave approximately 8.8 milliliters of peripheral blood, collected in an EDTA anticoagulant tube. Ficoll Paque Plus density gradient separation was used to isolate PBMCs, and no further T cell sorting was performed. An Agilent 2100 Bioanalyzer and agarose gel were used to assess RNA quality, and a NanoDrop 2000 was used to measure RNA concentration. In this sample, this clonotype turned up a few times. This receptor's antigen is unknown. The sample holds no much larger clone one base away, and base qualities are not on file.

The chain is encoded by TRBV6-1 joined to TRBJ1-1, with the D gene not clear enough to name. The material sequenced was peripheral blood mononuclear cells (PBMCs), taken when the disease was refractory, from a patient treated with antithyroid drugs. This clonotype originated in a female donor with Graves disease. The CDR3 is CASSPRPGTEAFF. The nucleotide sequence is given as TGTGCCAGCAGTCCCCGCCCTGGAACTGAAGCTTTCTTT.